What follows is one T cell receptor beta chain and its context. This entry comes from a study of blood T cell repertoires in COVID-19. Study-wide background: Acute and convalescent COVID-19 specimens originated in the United States, Italy and Spain.

CDR3 length equals 11 residues. From germline, CDR1 is SGHAT and CDR2 FQNNGV. V lost 4 bases and J lost 4, with 5 bases in between. In the study's own analysis: Amplifying reference gene primers gave estimates of nucleated cell counts. Measured with immunoSEQ multiplex PCR; TCRdb has only the in-frame clones, and not every one. V and J calls and clone size follow that table, whereas D and trimming were derived from the DNA. There are 280,000 or so clones in the sample; more than 75% occur only once, and approximately 2% lies in the top ten. The chain couples TRBV11-2 to TRBJ2-7; no reliable D call. The sequence was collected from a woman aged 25-40 years who had recovered from COVID-19. The sample taken for sequencing was peripheral blood. The CDR3: CASSSQYEQYF. In DNA, the CDR3 is TGTGCCAGCAGCTCACAGTACGAGCAGTACTTC.